These 5 T cell receptor beta chains were sequenced from one sample in a study of Ad26.COV2.S vaccination and SARS-CoV-2 variants. Sequencing used immunoSEQ multiplex PCR; TCRdb keeps in-frame clones, though not all of them. This table holds roughly 700,000 clones, 89% found once. The treatment was: over 15 received Ad26.COV2.S at low or high dose, single or two shots; several received placebo; per-sample allocation not given. Day 63 after the first vaccine or placebo injection was the time point for sampling. The starting material was peripheral blood, obtained in a trial of Ad26.COV2.S vaccine versus placebo. These receptors were taken from a person between 18 and 65 years old who received the Ad26.COV2.S COVID-19 vaccine or a placebo.

The gene calls are TRBV14 and TRBJ2-1, with D perhaps matching TRBD1 or TRBD2 (5 bases each). The CDR3 has 16 amino acids. Germline V gene sequence: CDR1 SGHDN, CDR2 FVKESK. The V end was cut by 6 bases, the J end by 5 bases, with 20 bases between. In DNA form, the CDR3 reads TGTGCCAGCAGTACGGGGCCCGCCGGTTTGGACAATGAGCAGTTCTTC. This gives the protein CASSTGPAGLDNEQFF.

The chain uses TRBV3-1 (or the pseudogene TRBV3-2) and TRBJ1-1; D call uncertain. CDR3 length: 17 residues. Trimming removed 0 bases at V and 0 bases at J, with 14 bases between. The germline CDR1 and CDR2 sequences are LGHDT and YNNKEL (reference sequence). CDR3 in DNA: TGTGCCAGCAGCCAAGATCTGCGGCAGGCCTTGAACACTGAAGCTTTCTTT. Translation: CASSQDLRQALNTEAFF.

The rearrangement joins TRBV2 to TRBJ1-6; no clear D. The CDR3 consists of 13 residues. CDR1 and CDR2 (germline): SNHLY, FYNNEI. V gave up 0 bases and J gave up 10 bases, with 7 bases separating them. The CDR3, as DNA: TGTGCCAGCAGTGAAGCGCTTCACTCACCCCTCCACTTT. This translates into CASSEALHSPLHF.

The chain employs TRBV19 and TRBJ2-5; D might be TRBD1 or TRBD2, each matching 6 bases. Germline V lookup: CDR1 LNHDA, CDR2 SQIVND (reference sequence). This CDR3 has 14 residues. V was pared by 3 bases and J by 2 bases, with 10 bases between. CDR3 protein: CASSITGAQETQYF. CDR3 nucleotides: TGTGCCAGTAGTATTACGGGGGCTCAAGAGACCCAGTACTTC.

V and J are TRBV11-2 and TRBJ2-1, with D possibly being TRBD2 (6 bases). Germline assignment: CDR1 SGHAT and CDR2 FQNNGV. V was pared by 5 bases and J by 2 bases, with 13 bases between. The CDR3 is 15 residues long. The CDR3 nucleotides are TGTGCCAGCAGCCCCTCGGAGGGACCCTACAATGAGCAGTTCTTC. Protein: CASSPSEGPYNEQFF. Full variable domain (remainder filled in from reference TRBV11-2 and TRBJ2-1): EAGVAQSPRYKIIEKRQSVAFWCNPISGHATLYWYQQILGQGPKLLIQFQNNGVVDDSQLPKDRFSAERLKGVDSTLKIQPAKLEDSAVYLCASSPSEGPYNEQFFGPGTRLTVL.